Listed below are T cell receptor beta chains from one sample, sequenced in a study of T cell changes during pregnancy in multiple sclerosis. Assay used: immunoSEQ multiplex PCR; TCRdb lists only in-frame clones, some missing. The sample yields around 80,000 clones, around 90% seen once. Sequences were derived from peripheral blood, sampled before pregnancy. The receptors stem from a female donor with multiple sclerosis, enrolled in a pregnancy study. The CDR3 runs from the conserved cysteine through the conserved F or W. Fields, in order: V gene, clone size, D gene, J gene, CDR3 DNA, CDR3 protein. D genes are given only for firm matches. Clone size, where shown, is once, few, many, or a class for clones that have expanded.

TRBV2	once	-	TRBJ2-7	TGTGCCATTCATGAGAGCTCCTACGAGCAGTACTTC	CAIHESSYEQYF
TRBV4-2	few	TRBD1	TRBJ1-5	TGTGCCAGCAGCCGGAACAGGGGACAGCCCCAGCATTTT	CASSRNRGQPQHF
TRBV4-1	-	-	TRBJ1-5	TGCGCCAGCAGCCTCCCAGATCAGCCCCAGCATTTT	CASSLPDQPQHF
TRBV5-6	-	-	TRBJ2-1	TGTGCCAGCAGCTTCACAGGGAATGAGCAGTTCTTC	CASSFTGNEQFF
TRBV14	-	TRBD2	TRBJ2-7	TGTGCCAGCAGCCCGGCCCGGACTAGCGGGAGGGCCGACGAGCAGTACTTC	CASSPARTSGRADEQYF
TRBV9	-	TRBD1	TRBJ2-2	TGTGCCAGCAGCGTTGGGGACAGGAACACCGGGGAGCTGTTTTTT	CASSVGDRNTGELFF
TRBV9	-	TRBD2	TRBJ2-1	TGTGCCAGCATCCCAGGGGAGCCGGGACTAGTTAGCGACTCCTACAATGAGCAGTTCTTC	CASIPGEPGLVSDSYNEQFF
TRBV29-1	-	-	TRBJ1-1	TGCAGCGTTCTTCACAGCGGGTGGACCACTGAAGCTTTCTTT	CSVLHSGWTTEAFF
TRBV9	once	-	TRBJ1-4	TGTGCCAGCAGCGTCAGGGATTCTGAAAAACTGTTTTTT	CASSVRDSEKLFF
TRBV5-1	-	TRBD2	TRBJ2-4	TGCGCCAGCAGCTTGGGAAATACCGGGACTAGCCTAGCCAAAAACATTCAGTACTTC	CASSLGNTGTSLAKNIQYF
TRBV5-1	-	-	TRBJ2-5	TGCGCCAGCAGCTTGGTCGGAGAAGAGACCCAGTACTTC	CASSLVGEETQYF
TRBV4-1	-	-	TRBJ1-1	TGCGCCAGCAGCCAAGGGCCGGGGGGAAAAGCTGAAGCTTTCTTT	CASSQGPGGKAEAFF
TRBV7-9	-	TRBD2	TRBJ2-1	TGTGCCAGCAGCGAGAGCGGGATTTCCTACAATGAGCAGTTCTTC	CASSESGISYNEQFF
TRBV7-2	once	TRBD1	TRBJ2-3	TGTGCCAGCAGCTTAGCCACTGGGGACAGGCTCACAGATACGCAGTATTTT	CASSLATGDRLTDTQYF
TRBV19	-	TRBD1	TRBJ2-2	TGTGCCAGTAGTAAGCCGACAGGGACGACCACCGGGGAGCTGTTTTTT	CASSKPTGTTTGELFF
TRBV11-2	-	-	TRBJ2-7	TGTGCCAGCAGCGAAAGGGGGGAGGGGAGTAACCCCTACGAGCAGTACTTC	CASSERGEGSNPYEQYF
TRBV19	-	-	TRBJ2-5	TGTGCCAGTAGTATAGACAGGGATCAAGAGACCCAGTACTTC	CASSIDRDQETQYF
TRBV6-6	-	TRBD2	TRBJ2-7	TGTGCCAGCTCCCCCCCCGGGACTAGAGGCGACGAGCAGTACTTC	CASSPPGTRGDEQYF
TRBV7-8	-	-	TRBJ2-7	-	CASSLLRAAGEQYF
TRBV7-3	-	TRBD1	TRBJ1-4	TGTGCCAGCAGCCTGGACAGGGTGGATGAAAAACTGTTTTTT	CASSLDRVDEKLFF
TRBV6-5	-	-	TRBJ2-5	TGTGCCAGCAGTATGCTAGCGCCCCCGGGGACCCAGTACTTC	CASSMLAPPGTQYF
TRBV19	-	-	TRBJ2-1	TGTGCCAGTAGTCCGACGGGTGTCCCCCCCTACAATGAGCAGTTCTTC	CASSPTGVPPYNEQFF
TRBV6-5	-	-	TRBJ2-7	TGTGCCAGCAGTTCCTACGGGACAAAGACCTACGAGCAGTACTTC	CASSSYGTKTYEQYF
TRBV27	-	-	TRBJ2-1	TGTGCCAGCAGCTTAGGCCTAGCGCCGTACAATGAGCAGTTCTTC	CASSLGLAPYNEQFF
TRBV29-1	-	TRBD1	TRBJ2-1	TGCAGCGCCTTGGGGACAGGGGCTGAGCAGTTCTTC	CSALGTGAEQFF
TRBV27	-	TRBD2	TRBJ2-1	TGTGCCAGCAGTTTAAGGCGGGAGATCCACAATGAGCAGTTCTTC	CASSLRREIHNEQFF
TRBV23-1	-	-	TRBJ1-3	TGCGCCAGCAGATACGGACCAGGGGTCCCCTCTGGAAACACCATATATTTT	CASRYGPGVPSGNTIYF
TRBV5-1	once	-	TRBJ2-3	TGCGCCAGCAGCCTACAGGCCACAGATACGCAGTATTTT	CASSLQATDTQYF
TRBV10-3	-	TRBD1	TRBJ1-2	TGTGCCATCAGTGAGACAGGGGGCAACTATGGCTACACCTTC	CAISETGGNYGYTF
TRBV18	-	TRBD1	TRBJ2-1	TGTGCCAGCTCATCGACAGGGCAAATAACGGTTGAGCAGTTCTTC	CASSSTGQITVEQFF
TRBV19	-	TRBD1	TRBJ1-2	TGTGCCAGTAGTATGAATGGACAGGGGAATGGCTACACCTTC	CASSMNGQGNGYTF
TRBV7-6	-	TRBD2	TRBJ2-2	TGTGCCAGCAGCTTAGGGCCAGCGGGAGCGGTTACCGGGGAGCTGTTTTTT	CASSLGPAGAVTGELFF
TRBV19	-	-	TRBJ1-1	TGTGCCAGTATCTCGGTGAACACTGAAGCTTTCTTT	CASISVNTEAFF
TRBV28	once	-	TRBJ2-1	TGTGCCAGCAGTCCTAGCGTACACTCCTACAATGAGCAGTTCTTC	CASSPSVHSYNEQFF
TRBV28	-	-	TRBJ2-6	TGTGCCACCGACCAGGGTTCTGGGGCCAACGTCCTGACTTTC	CATDQGSGANVLTF
TRBV28	-	TRBD2	TRBJ2-1	TGTGCCAGCAGTTTAAGGGCTAGCGGTATGGCCCTCCTCTACAATGAGCAGTTCTTC	CASSLRASGMALLYNEQFF
TRBV10-3	-	TRBD2	TRBJ2-1	TGTGCCATCGGGGGAGCGGGAGTTGGGCATGAGCAGTTCTTC	CAIGGAGVGHEQFF
TRBV5-1	-	-	TRBJ1-2	TGCGCCAGCAGCTTGGGCAGGGGCTATGGCTACACCTTC	CASSLGRGYGYTF
TRBV12-5	-	-	TRBJ2-2	TGTGCTAGTCGGGAGAACACCGGGGAGCTGTTTTTT	CASRENTGELFF
TRBV28	once	TRBD2	TRBJ2-3	TGTGCCAGCGGGTGGGAGGGTGTTGATACGCAGTATTTT	CASGWEGVDTQYF
TRBV6-5	-	-	TRBJ1-1	TGTGCCAGCAGTTACTTTCGGAACACTGAAGCTTTCTTT	CASSYFRNTEAFF
TRBV5-4	once	-	TRBJ1-1	TGTGCCAGCAGCTTAGAGTCGAGGAACACTGAAGCTTTCTTT	CASSLESRNTEAFF
TRBV7-3	-	TRBD1	TRBJ1-1	TGTGCCAGCAGCCCGGACAGGTCTATTAAGAACACTGAAGCTTTCTTT	CASSPDRSIKNTEAFF
TRBV5-1	-	TRBD2	TRBJ2-3	TGCGCCAGCAGCCTGCCGGGGGGGGCAGATACGCAGTATTTT	CASSLPGGADTQYF
TRBV6-5	few	-	TRBJ1-6	TGTGCCAGCAGCCAGGGAAATTCACCCCTCCACTTT	CASSQGNSPLHF
TRBV7-9	-	-	TRBJ1-2	TGTGCCAGCGATGGGACAAAAGGCCGCGGAGACTATGGCTACACCTTC	CASDGTKGRGDYGYTF
TRBV7-9	-	-	TRBJ2-7	TGTGCCAGCAGCTTAGTAGTAGGCGGAGGGTACGAGCAGTACTTC	CASSLVVGGGYEQYF
TRBV5-4	-	TRBD2	TRBJ2-3	TGTGCCAGCAGCTTGTCCAGCGGGAGAACAGATACGCAGTATTTT	CASSLSSGRTDTQYF
TRBV19	-	-	TRBJ2-7	TGTGCCAGTAGGGTGAATGGGCTGCAACTCTACGAGCAGTACTTC	CASRVNGLQLYEQYF
TRBV7-2	-	TRBD2	TRBJ2-7	TGTGCCAGCAGCTTAGGGGGGGGACTAGATTACGAGCAGTACTTC	CASSLGGGLDYEQYF
TRBV2	-	TRBD2	TRBJ2-1	TGTGCCAGCTACCAGGGACGGGGGAGGGGCAGGGCGGATGAGCAGTTCTTC	CASYQGRGRGRADEQFF
TRBV5-1	-	TRBD2	TRBJ2-2	TGCGCCAGCAGCAAGGGACTAGAGGGCGGGGAGCTGTTTTTT	CASSKGLEGGELFF
TRBV28	-	TRBD2	TRBJ2-3	TGTGCCAGCAGTTCGCTTCCGGGACTAGCGGGAGATACGCAGTATTTT	CASSSLPGLAGDTQYF
TRBV7-9	-	-	TRBJ2-7	TGTGCCAGCAGCTTCAATGCGGGCCGCTACGAGCAGTACTTC	CASSFNAGRYEQYF